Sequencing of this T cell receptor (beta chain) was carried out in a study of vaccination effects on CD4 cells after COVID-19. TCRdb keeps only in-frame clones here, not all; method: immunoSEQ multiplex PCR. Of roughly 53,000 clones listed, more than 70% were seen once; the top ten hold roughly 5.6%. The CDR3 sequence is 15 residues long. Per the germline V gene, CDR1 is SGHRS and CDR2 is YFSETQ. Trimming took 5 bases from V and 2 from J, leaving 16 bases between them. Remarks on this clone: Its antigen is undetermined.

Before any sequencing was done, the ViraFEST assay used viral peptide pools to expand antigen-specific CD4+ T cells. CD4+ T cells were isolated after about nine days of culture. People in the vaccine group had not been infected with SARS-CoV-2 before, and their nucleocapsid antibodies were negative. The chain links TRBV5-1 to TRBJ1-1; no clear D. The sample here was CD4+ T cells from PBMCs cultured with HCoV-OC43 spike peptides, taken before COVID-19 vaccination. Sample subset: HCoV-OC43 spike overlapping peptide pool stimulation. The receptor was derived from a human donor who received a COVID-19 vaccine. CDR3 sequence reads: CASRPPTPSNTEAFF. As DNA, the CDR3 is TGCGCCAGCAGGCCCCCGACTCCCTCTAACACTGAAGCTTTCTTT.